The next 12 T cell receptor beta chains were all read from a single sample in a study of blood T cell repertoires in COVID-19. Some clones are missing from TCRdb's copy, which holds only in-frame ones; the method was immunoSEQ multiplex PCR. The data show a few hundred thousand clones, with roughly 87% seen just once and about 9.8% held by the top ten. The sequencing sample was made of PBMCs or T cells enriched from blood (not recorded which). The source of these receptors is a woman in her late teens or twenties who had recovered from COVID-19.

The chain employs TRBV5-1 and TRBJ2-3, with a tentative D call TRBD1 (5 bases). Germline CDR1 is SGHRS and CDR2 is YFSETQ. V lost 4 bases and J 2 bases, leaving 17 bases between the germline ends. This CDR3 has 16 amino acids. CDR3 nucleotides: TGCGCCAGCAGCGAAAGGGGCGGTGGAACCACAGATACGCAGTATTTT. This codes for CASSERGGGTTDTQYF.

In regard to this clone: Since a much larger clone is just one base distant, this may be a read error. This chain uses TRBV9 with TRBJ2-1; 9 bases align to TRBD2. The CDR3 length is 15 residues. The V gene end was trimmed by 10 bases and the J gene end by 5 bases; junction bases not matched to a gene: 13. CDR1 SGDLS and CDR2 YYNGEE come from the germline V gene. CDR3 DNA: TGTGCCCGCACCGGGGGGCGGGAGGGGGACAATGAGCAGTTCTTC. Translation: CARTGGREGDNEQFF.

In its sample, this clone was seen a few times. The chain is built from TRBV4-1 and TRBJ2-3; 7 bases map to TRBD2. Per the germline V gene, CDR1 is MGHRA and CDR2 is YSYEKL. Trimming took 3 bases from V and 6 from J; bases not matched to a gene: 12. This CDR3 is 16 amino acids long. CDR3 nucleotide sequence: TGCGCCAGCAGCCAGGCCCGGGACTACGAATCGGATACGCAGTATTTT. Its translation: CASSQARDYESDTQYF.

The chain links TRBV2 to TRBJ1-6; the match to TRBD1 covers 8 bases. V gave up 7 bases and J gave up 5 bases; unmatched junction bases: 7. Per the germline V gene, CDR1 is SNHLY and CDR2 is FYNNEI. This CDR3 has 15 residues. The CDR3 spells CASTDRGSDNSPLHF. CDR3 DNA sequence: TGTGCCAGCACCGACAGGGGCAGTGATAATTCACCCCTCCACTTT.

The V gene is TRBV6-5, the J gene TRBJ1-5; 7 nucleotides match TRBD1. Germline CDR1 and CDR2: MNHEY and SVGAGI. CDR3 length: 15 amino acids. The V and J ends lost 6 bases and 0 bases, in that order; junction bases with no gene match: 5. CDR3 residues: CASRSGQHSNQPQHF. The CDR3 DNA sequence: TGTGCCAGCAGATCGGGACAGCATAGCAATCAGCCCCAGCATTTT.

The chain is built from TRBV6-2 or TRBV6-3 and TRBJ2-2; no clear D gene. Germline CDR1 reads MNHEY; CDR2 reads SVGEGT. Trimming left V 1 base short and J 4 bases short, with 7 bases between. CDR3 length equals 14 residues. CDR3 in amino acids: CASSYYPRTGELFF. As DNA, the CDR3 is TGTGCCAGCAGTTACTATCCCCGCACCGGGGAGCTGTTTTTT.

The gene calls are TRBV6-5 and TRBJ1-6, with TRBD1 as a possible D gene (6 bases). The germline CDR1 and CDR2 sequences are MNHEY and SVGAGI. The CDR3 contains 15 residues. Trimming took off 6 bases at V and 3 bases at J, with 12 bases between the two ends. The CDR3 DNA reads as TGTGCCAGCAGAGGAACAGGGAGCTATAATTCACCCCTCCACTTT. Amino acids: CASRGTGSYNSPLHF.

DNA for the CDR3: TGTGCCAGCGCGGAGGGAAGTTTTTATTCACCCCTCCACTTT. Its protein product is CASAEGSFYSPLHF. V and J are TRBV9 and TRBJ1-6; D unclear. Trimming pared 7 bases from V and 8 bases from J, leaving 16 bases between. CDR1 is SGDLS and CDR2 is YYNGEE in the germline V gene. This CDR3 is 14 amino acids long. Combining the CDR3 with reference TRBV9 and TRBJ1-6 gives the whole variable domain DSGVTQTPKHLITATGQRVTLRCSPRSGDLSVYWYQQSLDQGLQFLIQYYNGEERAKGNILERFSAQQFPDLHSELNLSSLELGDSALYFCASAEGSFYSPLHFGNGTRLTVT.

In its sample, this clone was seen a few times. The V gene is TRBV12-3 or TRBV12-4, the J gene TRBJ2-7, with TRBD1 as a possible D gene (6 bases). Trimming removed 0 bases from V and 3 bases from J, with 6 bases in between. This CDR3 comprises 13 residues. CDR3 protein: CASSLADSYEQYF. The CDR3 nucleotides are TGTGCCAGCAGTTTAGCGGACAGCTACGAGCAGTACTTC.

As DNA, the CDR3 is TGCAGCGTTGGTAGCGGGAGGGCCGGGGAGACCCAGTACTTC. Encoded protein: CSVGSGRAGETQYF. The genes are TRBV29-1 and TRBJ2-5, with 11 bases matching TRBD2. The CDR3 totals 14 residues. Looked up from germline, CDR1 is SQVTM and CDR2 is ANQGSEA. The V and J ends lost 4 bases and 5 bases, in that order; junction bases with no gene match: 6.

CDR3 sequence: CASSVKRRQGARPLTGELFF. CDR3 nucleotides: TGTGCCAGCAGTGTTAAGAGGAGACAGGGGGCTCGACCTCTAACCGGGGAGCTGTTTTTT. The chain links TRBV2 to TRBJ2-2; TRBD1 aligns across 10 bases. The germline V gene has CDR1 SNHLY and CDR2 FYNNEI. V gave up 4 bases and J gave up 5 bases; unmatched junction bases: 19. This CDR3 has 20 residues.

The gene calls are TRBV4-3 and TRBJ2-1; 15 bases align to TRBD2. The V and J ends lost 4 bases and 3 bases, in that order; junction bases with no gene match: 7. In germline, CDR1 is LGHNA, CDR2 YSLEER. This CDR3 region has 18 residues. The CDR3 DNA follows: TGCGCCAGCAGCCGAGGACTAGCGGGAGGGAACATCTACAATGAGCAGTTCTTC. This sequence encodes CASSRGLAGGNIYNEQFF.